This T cell receptor (beta chain) was documented in a study of radiotherapy plus CTLA-4 blockade in lung cancer (dated by TCRdb to the late 2010s). General notes on the study: Among enrolled patients, around 18% had an objective response and approximately 30% reached disease control.

Library prep was done by the immunoSEQ multiplex PCR assay. TCRdb provides this immuneACCESS table in a form limited to in-frame rearrangements. Some clones are lacking; in checked studies, under half of them reflect an unresolved V gene, and why the rest are absent is not known. This sample gives some 87,000 clones in total; approximately 80% of them show up just once. Roughly 15% of the sample is taken by the ten largest. In this study, focal radiation therapy paired with CTLA-4 blockade (ipilimumab) was tested in patients who had chemo-refractory metastatic non-small-cell lung cancer. A note on this clone: Its antigen remains undetermined. No much larger clonotype is one base removed from it; base qualities were not supplied.

CDR3 length: 16 amino acids, cysteine to phenylalanine. The CDR3 DNA has 48 bases and is translated from base 1. CDR1 and CDR2 are drawn from the germline V gene: WSHSY, SAAADI. V has 0 bases trimmed and J has 8 bases trimmed; junction bases matching no gene number 8. Study-wide findings and limitations: After treatment with radiotherapy and ipilimumab, TCR clones that originated in tumors expanded in peripheral blood. The strongest predictors of response, as reported, were early dynamic changes in blood T cell clones along with a rise in serum interferon-beta after radiation.

This sequence uses TRBV10-2 and TRBJ1-4, with 8 central nucleotides matching TRBD1. This receptor was identified in a human donor with non-small cell lung cancer that progressed on radiotherapy plus ipilimumab. Sequenced here: peripheral blood, sampled from a patient treated with radiotherapy plus ipilimumab. The nucleotide sequence is TGCGCCAGCAGTGAGTCGCGGACAGGGTTTCGGGAAAAACTGTTTTTT. It translates as CASSESRTGFREKLFF.